The present TCR beta chain was sequenced within a study of blood T cell repertoires in COVID-19. Study-level background: Spain, Italy and the United States supplied samples that represented acute and convalescent COVID-19. The cDNA or gDNA used as material had been derived from T cells, B-cell-depleted T cells, or PBMCs.

This clone has only a few counts. Looked up from germline, CDR1 is SNHLY and CDR2 is FYNNEI. The V and J ends lost 4 bases and 2 bases, in that order; junction bases with no gene match: 6. CDR3 length: 15 residues. As handled by the study authors: Amplified reference gene primers provided the basis for estimating nucleated cell counts. Clones were sequenced by immunoSEQ multiplex PCR, and TCRdb holds only the in-frame ones, with some missing. The V and J calls and the clone size are those of that table, but D and trimming were determined from the DNA. Of about 49,000 clones listed, approximately 70% are singletons.

The clonotype originates from a woman aged 70-85 years with acute or convalescent COVID-19. The sample comprised peripheral blood. The gene calls are TRBV2 and TRBJ2-7; TRBD1 matches at 9 bases. The CDR3 DNA is TGTGCCAGCAGTGCGGGACAGGGAGGAACCTACGAGCAGTACTTC. Its protein product is CASSAGQGGTYEQYF.